The text below deals with one T cell receptor beta chain. The gene symbols are mouse symbols. Read coverage stops 1 residue before the CDR3 terminus; the germline J gene supplies the remainder. The data were obtained in a study of tissue T cells after allogeneic stem cell transplantation. The length of the CDR3 is 17 residues. Between the trimmed V and J ends, which lost 1 base and 0 bases, there was a span of 15 bases. Per germline, CDR1 LGHNA and CDR2 YSYQKL. Specified time point: mouse harvest day 14 after allogeneic transplant. The graft held 10^6 splenic CD5+ T cells and 10^7 T-cell-depleted bone marrow cells. The protocol was immunoSEQ multiplex PCR, while the TCRdb copy is restricted to in-frame clones and leaves out a portion. This sample has roughly 2,200 clones; 51% occur once, and the top ten carry 30% to 45%.

Sequencing input: lymph node tissue. The TCR originated in a female BALB/c mouse given C57BL/6 T cells with graft-versus-host disease after an allogeneic hematopoietic cell transplant. V and J are TRBV2 and TRBJ1-2, with unresolved D. The CDR3 sequence is CASSQGPQKIANSDYTF. The CDR3 DNA, read in part, is TGTGCCAGCAGCCAAGGACCACAAAAGATTGCAAACTCCGACTACACC.